These 30 T cell receptor beta chains were all obtained from the same sample, sequenced in a study of T cell repertoires in cytomegalovirus infection. MiXCR, run by TCRdb on the reads, gives a single entry per CDR3 protein. The sample carries roughly 760,000 distinct CDR3 sequences, 35% recorded once. Sequences were obtained from PBMCs. These receptors were collected from a human donor in good health (CMV status not recorded). Some clones in this sample may be carry-over from other donors' samples.

This clonotype was counted many times. J is TRBJ1-5 and V is TRBV7-6; D is possibly TRBD1 (5 bases). Trimming pared 3 bases from V and 4 bases from J, leaving 10 bases between. The CDR3 covers 14 residues. Germline loops: CDR1 SGHVS, CDR2 FNYEAQ. CDR3 nucleotide sequence: TGTGCCAGCAGCTTGGACGGGACTAATCAGCCCCAGCATTTT. Protein sequence: CASSLDGTNQPQHF. Combining the CDR3 with reference TRBV7-6 and TRBJ1-5 gives the whole variable domain GAGVSQSPRYKVTKRGQDVALRCDPISGHVSLYWYRQALGQGPEFLTYFNYEAQQDKSGLPNDRFSAERPEGSISTLTIQRTEQRDSAMYRCASSLDGTNQPQHFGDGTRLSIL.

The rearrangement links TRBV19 to TRBJ1-6, with a possible D match to TRBD1 (6 bases). Between the trimmed V and J ends, which lost 7 bases and 10 bases, there was a span of 14 bases. The CDR3 contains 13 residues. In germline, CDR1 is LNHDA, CDR2 SQIVND (reference sequence). The CDR3 nucleotides are TGTGCCAGTATTATTGGGGGCCGATCACCCCTCCACTTT. Protein product: CASIIGGRSPLHF.

In this sample, this clonotype turned up a few times. V usage is TRBV7-9 and J usage is TRBJ2-5; D possibly corresponds to TRBD1 (5 bases). Trimming pared 5 bases from V and 5 bases from J, leaving 18 bases between. This CDR3 has 15 residues. The V gene's germline CDR1 is SEHNR and CDR2 FQNEAQ (reference sequence). As DNA, the CDR3 is TGTGCCAGCAGCATCGGTCCAGGGAAGAAGGAGACCCAGTACTTC. It yields the protein CASSIGPGKKETQYF. The full variable domain, completed using reference TRBV7-9 and TRBJ2-5, is DTGVSQNPRHKITKRGQNVTFRCDPISEHNRLYWYRQTLGQGPEFLTYFQNEAQLEKSRLLSDRFSAERPKGSFSTLEIQRTEQGDSAMYLCASSIGPGKKETQYFGPGTRLLVL.

This clonotype has a handful of counts. V usage is TRBV7-2 and J usage is TRBJ2-4; TRBD2 matches at 11 bases. Germline CDR1 and CDR2: SGHTA and FQGNSA. This CDR3 contains 16 residues. J gave up 8 bases and V 5 bases, and 11 bases lay outside the gene matches. The CDR3 here is CASSPRALAGEDIQYF. In nucleotides, the CDR3 is TGTGCCAGCAGCCCCCGGGCACTAGCGGGAGAGGACATTCAGTACTTC.

The table lists this clonotype with a few counts. CDR3 nucleotides: TGTGCCAGCAGTTTATCGGGTCGATTGGGCCTGACTTTC. Its translation: CASSLSGRLGLTF. The chain couples TRBV27 to TRBJ2-6, with unresolved D. Trimming pared 0 bases from V and 15 bases from J, leaving 12 bases between. CDR3 length: 13 residues. The V gene's germline CDR1 is MNHEY and CDR2 SMNVEV (reference sequence).

Points on this clonotype: One end of the junction fails to match germline, which may point to a read error. The gene calls are TRBV7-9 and TRBJ2-1; D is unclear. The CDR3 extends over 15 amino acids. Germline lookup yields CDR1 SEHNR and CDR2 FQNEAQ (reference sequence). CDR3: CASSLLGDTYNDQFF. The CDR3, as DNA: TGTGCCAGCAGCTTATTAGGCGACACCTACAATGATCAGTTCTTC. Combining the CDR3 with reference TRBV7-9 and TRBJ2-1 gives the whole variable domain DTGVSQNPRHKITKRGQNVTFRCDPISEHNRLYWYRQTLGQGPEFLTYFQNEAQLEKSRLLSDRFSAERPKGSFSTLEIQRTEQGDSAMYLCASSLLGDTYNDQFFGPGTRLTVL.

CDR3 DNA sequence: TGTGCCAGCAGCCCCACTGGCGGGAAGCAGTACTTC. Encoded protein: CASSPTGGKQYF. V gene TRBV7-2 combines with J gene TRBJ2-7; D possibly corresponds to TRBD2 (6 bases). The CDR3 covers 12 residues. The V and J ends lost 5 bases and 8 bases respectively, with 13 bases between them. Germline loops: CDR1 SGHTA, CDR2 FQGNSA.

Remarks on this clonotype: The CDR3 does not end in the conserved phenylalanine or tryptophan, so this is likely a read error. This chain uses TRBV10-3 with TRBJ2-1; 8 bases are a match to TRBD2. The V and J ends lost 3 bases and 5 bases, in that order; junction bases with no gene match: 9. The CDR3 consists of 16 residues. In germline, CDR1 is ENHRY, CDR2 SYGVKD. The CDR3 is CAISDRVAGRHNEQFL. The CDR3 DNA sequence: TGTGCCATCAGTGACCGCGTAGCGGGGCGACACAATGAGCAGTTCTTA.

The V gene is TRBV6-6, the J gene TRBJ1-5; no firm D call. Germline-derived CDR1 and CDR2 are MNHNY and SVGAGI (reference sequence). V was cut by 7 bases and J by 2 bases, with 9 bases left in between. The CDR3 spans 13 residues. Written as DNA, the CDR3 is TGTGCCAGCAAAGGGTCCCGCAATCAGCCCCAGCATTTT. It is translated as CASKGSRNQPQHF.

The chain links TRBV14 to TRBJ2-2; D remains ambiguous. V was cut by 4 bases and J by 5 bases, with 17 bases left in between. The CDR3 covers 16 residues. Germline CDR1 is SGHDN and CDR2 is FVKESK. This chain's CDR3 is CASSLFLGSRTGELFF. In DNA, the CDR3 is TGTGCCAGCAGCCTTTTTCTGGGGTCGAGAACCGGGGAGCTGTTTTTT. Supplemented by reference TRBV14 and TRBJ2-2, the full variable domain reads EAGVTQFPSHSVIEKGQTVTLRCDPISGHDNLYWYRRVMGKEIKFLLHFVKESKQDESGMPNNRFLAERTGGTYSTLKVQPAELEDSGVYFCASSLFLGSRTGELFFGEGSRLTVL.

This clonotype was seen ten or more times. The chain couples TRBV7-2 to TRBJ1-1, with D unresolved. Germline values: CDR1 SGHTA, CDR2 FQGNSA. V was shortened by 1 base and J by 7 bases, with 10 bases between the two germline ends. This CDR3 has 13 residues. In DNA form, the CDR3 reads TGTGCCAGCAGCTTAGTGGCGAGGGATGAAGCTTTCTTT. Protein: CASSLVARDEAFF.

This rearrangement joins TRBV27 to TRBJ2-5; tentatively, D is TRBD2 (5 bases). CDR1 is MNHEY and CDR2 is SMNVEV in the germline V gene (reference sequence). V was shortened by 6 bases and J by 4 bases, with 21 bases between the two germline ends. The CDR3 is made up of 16 amino acids. CDR3 sequence: CASRTRGGRARETQYF. CDR3 sequence (DNA): TGTGCCAGCAGGACCCGAGGAGGAAGGGCCCGAGAGACCCAGTACTTC.

As DNA, the CDR3 is TGTGCCAGCGGGACTAGCGTGGGGAATGAGCAGTTCTTC. This encodes CASGTSVGNEQFF. The chain combines TRBV7-6 with TRBJ2-1; 10 nucleotides match TRBD2. V dropped 8 bases and J dropped 7; count of bases not matched to a gene: 5. The CDR3 extends over 13 amino acids. Germline V gene data show CDR1 as SGHVS and CDR2 as FNYEAQ.

This chain joins TRBV6-5 and TRBJ2-7, with 12 bases fitting TRBD2. Germline V gene data show CDR1 as MNHEY and CDR2 as SVGAGI. After removal of 5 bases from V and 3 bases from J, the junction contained 5 bases not matched to a gene. The CDR3 is 15 amino acids. The chain's CDR3 is CASSTTGLAGYEQYF. CDR3 nucleotides: TGTGCCAGCAGTACGACGGGACTAGCGGGCTACGAGCAGTACTTC.

The genes are TRBV12-3 or TRBV12-4 and TRBJ2-7; no reliable D call. The ends were cut back, 3 bases at V and 6 bases at J, with 9 bases in the middle. The CDR3 is 12 amino acids. CDR3 sequence reads: CASSLGNGEQYF. The CDR3, as DNA: TGTGCCAGCAGTTTGGGGAATGGCGAGCAGTACTTC.

This rearrangement joins TRBV7-9 to TRBJ1-4; D unresolved. The CDR3 contains 14 residues. Trimming shortened V by 0 bases and J by 10 bases, and 12 bases separated the two germline ends. Germline loops: CDR1 SEHNR, CDR2 FQNEAQ (reference sequence). CDR3 in DNA: TGTGCCAGCAGCTTAGCGCATGTATCAGGAAAACTGTTTTTT. Its protein product is CASSLAHVSGKLFF.

This clonotype has more than one count but fewer than ten. This CDR3 reads CASSQGTGATSNQPQHF. In DNA form, the CDR3 reads TGCGCCAGCAGCCAAGGTACGGGGGCCACTAGCAATCAGCCCCAGCATTTT. J is TRBJ1-5 and V is TRBV4-1; perhaps TRBD1 as D (6 bases). In germline, CDR1 is MGHRA, CDR2 YSYEKL. This CDR3 contains 17 residues. V lost 1 base and J 0 bases, leaving 13 bases between the germline ends.

This clonotype has a handful of counts. This chain connects TRBV5-1 to TRBJ2-7; 13 nucleotides agree with TRBD2. V was pared by 0 bases and J by 4 bases, with 7 bases of the junction left unmatched. CDR1 SGHRS and CDR2 YFSETQ come from the germline V gene. CDR3 length: 17 amino acids. The CDR3 sequence: CASSLAGPGLAGYEQYF. CDR3 bases: TGCGCCAGCAGCTTGGCCGGTCCGGGACTAGCGGGATACGAGCAGTACTTC.

J is TRBJ1-2 and V is TRBV7-2; no firm D call. V was trimmed by 5 bases and J by 6 bases, leaving 13 bases between them. From germline, CDR1 is SGHTA and CDR2 FQGNSA. CDR3 length: 13 amino acids. The CDR3 region is CASSPWAGHGYTF. CDR3 nucleotide sequence: TGTGCCAGCAGCCCATGGGCAGGTCATGGCTACACCTTC.

Worth noting for this clonotype: This could be a read error, since a much larger clone is one nucleotide away. The chain recombines TRBV12-3 or TRBV12-4 with TRBJ2-1; no clear D gene. The CDR3 has 13 amino acids. Trimming removed 6 bases at V and 1 base at J, with 7 bases between. The CDR3 region has the DNA TGTGCCAGCAGACCCGGGTCCTACAATGAGCAGTTCTTC. Encoded protein: CASRPGSYNEQFF.

The DNA of the CDR3 is TGTGCCTGGAGGGGGAACAGGGGAATGAGGGATTCACCCCTCCACTTT. This translates into CAWRGNRGMRDSPLHF. The chain couples TRBV30 to TRBJ1-6; 7 bases map to TRBD1. Trimming at V came to 3 bases and at J to 8 bases, leaving 13 bases not matched to a gene. CDR1 is GTSNPN, CDR2 SVGIG, per germline (reference sequence). CDR3 size: 16 residues.

This clonotype was picked up a small number of times. The gene calls are TRBV7-2 and TRBJ2-3; 13 positions agree with TRBD2. The CDR3 has 16 amino acids. Germline V gene lookup returns CDR1 SGHTA and CDR2 FQGNSA. The junction had 5 bases not matched to a gene; V was cut back by 6 bases and J by 2 bases. The CDR3 spells CASSTGTSGNTDTQYF. The CDR3 nucleotides are TGTGCCAGCAGTACCGGGACTAGCGGGAACACAGATACGCAGTATTTT.

The chain employs TRBV6-6 and TRBJ2-1, with D tentatively TRBD2 (6 bases). V lost 5 bases and J 6 bases, leaving 20 bases between the germline ends. The CDR3 length is 16 residues. CDR1 MNHNY and CDR2 SVGAGI come from the germline V gene (reference sequence). In DNA form, the CDR3 reads TGTGCCAGCAGTATCGGACCCCTAGGAGGGGTCAATGAGCAGTTCTTC. Translated: CASSIGPLGGVNEQFF.

This rearrangement joins TRBV7-9 to TRBJ2-2, with D unresolved. The V and J ends lost 5 bases and 1 base respectively, with 5 bases between them. This CDR3 is 13 amino acids long. Germline CDR1 reads SEHNR; CDR2 reads FQNEAQ (reference sequence). The CDR3 DNA follows: TGTGCCAGCAGCACGATGAACACCGGGGAGCTGTTTTTT. This gives the protein CASSTMNTGELFF.

The genes are TRBV7-2 and TRBJ2-7, with 9 bases that match TRBD2. The CDR3 consists of 14 residues. The junction had 5 bases not matched to a gene; V was cut back by 5 bases and J by 3 bases. Germline loops: CDR1 SGHTA, CDR2 FQGNSA. CDR3 amino acids: CASSEGLALYEQYF. The CDR3 coding sequence is TGTGCCAGCAGCGAGGGACTAGCCCTCTACGAGCAGTACTTC.

The CDR3, as DNA: TGTGCCAGCAGCCCCCTCGACAGTGAATACGAGCAGTACTTC. As protein: CASSPLDSEYEQYF. The gene calls are TRBV4-2 and TRBJ2-7, with D perhaps matching TRBD1 (5 bases). The CDR3 has 14 residues. Germline V lookup: CDR1 LGHNA, CDR2 YNFKEQ. The germline V and J ends were trimmed by 4 bases and 4 bases, with 14 bases remaining between them.

This clonotype was found a few times. The chain employs TRBV2 and TRBJ2-7; D not certain. V shed 3 bases and J shed 2 bases, with 8 bases lying between them. Germline loops: CDR1 SNHLY, CDR2 FYNNEI. The CDR3 runs to 13 residues. CDR3 amino acids: CASSDNLPYEQYF. CDR3 nucleotide sequence: TGTGCCAGCAGTGATAACTTACCCTACGAGCAGTACTTC.

In its sample, this clonotype was seen a few times. The chain recombines TRBV28 with TRBJ2-1; D not certain. The germline V gene encodes CDR1 MDHEN and CDR2 SYDVKM. The V end lost 5 bases, the J end lost 0 bases, and 11 bases lay between the germline ends. This CDR3 has 15 amino acids. CDR3 in DNA: TGTGCCAGCAGTCCCTCAGCGAGCTCCTACAATGAGCAGTTCTTC. Translated, it gives CASSPSASSYNEQFF. The whole variable domain, filled in from reference TRBV28 and TRBJ2-1, reads DVKVTQSSRYLVKRTGEKVFLECVQDMDHENMFWYRQDPGLGLRLIYFSYDVKMKEKGDIPEGYSVSREKKERFSLILESASTNQTSMYLCASSPSASSYNEQFFGPGTRLTVL.

This clonotype was seen only a few times. The chain employs TRBV6-6 and TRBJ1-6; TRBD1 agrees at 11 bases. CDR3 length equals 14 residues. Losses at the gene ends were 6 bases for V and 7 bases for J; bases not matched to a gene: 2. Germline lookup yields CDR1 MNHNY and CDR2 SVGAGI (reference sequence). CDR3 sequence: CASRGQGANSPLHF. The CDR3 coding sequence is TGTGCCAGCAGAGGACAGGGGGCAAATTCACCCCTCCACTTT.

This clonotype was counted at least ten times. CDR3 sequence: CASSKSSGSGAKNIQYF. Written as DNA, the CDR3 is TGTGCCAGCAGCAAAAGTAGCGGGAGTGGGGCCAAAAACATTCAGTACTTC. J is TRBJ2-4 and V is TRBV7-2; 9 nucleotides line up with TRBD2. Unmatched junction bases numbered 9, after V lost 5 bases and J lost 1 base. The CDR3 covers 17 residues. Germline-derived CDR1 and CDR2 are SGHTA and FQGNSA.